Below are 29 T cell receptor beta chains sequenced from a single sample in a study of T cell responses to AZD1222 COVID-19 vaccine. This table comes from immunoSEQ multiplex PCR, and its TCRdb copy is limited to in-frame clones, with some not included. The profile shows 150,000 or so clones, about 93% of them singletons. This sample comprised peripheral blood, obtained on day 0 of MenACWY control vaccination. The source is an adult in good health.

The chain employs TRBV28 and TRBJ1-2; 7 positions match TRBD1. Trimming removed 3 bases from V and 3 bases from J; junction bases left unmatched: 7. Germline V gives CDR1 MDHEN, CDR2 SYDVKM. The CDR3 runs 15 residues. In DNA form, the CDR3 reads TGTGCCAGCAGTTTTGAGGGGGCGAGGGACTATGGCTACACCTTC. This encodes CASSFEGARDYGYTF.

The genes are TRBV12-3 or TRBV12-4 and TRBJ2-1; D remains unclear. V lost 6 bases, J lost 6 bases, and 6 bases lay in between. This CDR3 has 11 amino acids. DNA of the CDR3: TGTGCCAGCAGGGCAACCAATGAGCAGTTCTTC. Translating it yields CASRATNEQFF.

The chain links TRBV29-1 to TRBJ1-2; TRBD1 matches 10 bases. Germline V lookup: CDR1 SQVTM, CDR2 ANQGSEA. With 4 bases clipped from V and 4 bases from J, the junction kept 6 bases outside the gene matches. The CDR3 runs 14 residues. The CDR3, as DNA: TGCAGCGTTGTGGGGGGACAGGGGTCCTATGGCTACACCTTC. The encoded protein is CSVVGGQGSYGYTF.

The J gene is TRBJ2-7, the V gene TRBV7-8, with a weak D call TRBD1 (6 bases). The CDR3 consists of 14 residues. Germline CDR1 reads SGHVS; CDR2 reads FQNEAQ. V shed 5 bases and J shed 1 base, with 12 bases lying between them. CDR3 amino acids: CASSPWTESYEQYF. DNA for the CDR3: TGTGCCAGCAGCCCATGGACAGAATCCTACGAGCAGTACTTC.

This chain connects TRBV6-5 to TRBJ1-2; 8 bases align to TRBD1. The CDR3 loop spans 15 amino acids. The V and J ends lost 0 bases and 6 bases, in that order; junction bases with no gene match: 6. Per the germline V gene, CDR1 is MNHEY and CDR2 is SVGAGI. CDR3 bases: TGTGCCAGCAGTTACTCGAGTCGCAGGGGGCATGGCTACACCTTC. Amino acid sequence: CASSYSSRRGHGYTF.

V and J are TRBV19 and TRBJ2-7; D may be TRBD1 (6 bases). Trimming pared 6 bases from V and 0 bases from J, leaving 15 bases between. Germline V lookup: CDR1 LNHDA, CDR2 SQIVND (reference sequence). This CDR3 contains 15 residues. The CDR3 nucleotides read TGTGCCAGTAGCCATGTACAGGGCCACTCCTACGAGCAGTACTTC. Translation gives CASSHVQGHSYEQYF.

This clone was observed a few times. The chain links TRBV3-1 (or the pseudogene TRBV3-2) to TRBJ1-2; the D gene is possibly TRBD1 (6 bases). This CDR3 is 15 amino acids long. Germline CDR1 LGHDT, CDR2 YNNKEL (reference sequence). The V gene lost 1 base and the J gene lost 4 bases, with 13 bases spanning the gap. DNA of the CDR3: TGTGCCAGCAGCCAAGGGATGAGGACAGCCTATGGCTACACCTTC. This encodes CASSQGMRTAYGYTF.

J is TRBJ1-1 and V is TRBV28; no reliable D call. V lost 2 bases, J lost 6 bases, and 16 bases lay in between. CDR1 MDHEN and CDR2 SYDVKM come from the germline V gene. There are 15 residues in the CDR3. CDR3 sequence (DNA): TGTGCCAGCAGTTTAATACCGGATTACAATCCTGAAGCTTTCTTT. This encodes CASSLIPDYNPEAFF.

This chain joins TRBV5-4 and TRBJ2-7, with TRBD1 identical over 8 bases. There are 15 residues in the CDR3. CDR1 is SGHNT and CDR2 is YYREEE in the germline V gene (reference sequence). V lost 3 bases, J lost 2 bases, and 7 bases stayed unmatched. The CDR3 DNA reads TGTGCCAGCAGCTACCCGGGACAGGCTGCCTACGAGCAGTACTTC. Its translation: CASSYPGQAAYEQYF.

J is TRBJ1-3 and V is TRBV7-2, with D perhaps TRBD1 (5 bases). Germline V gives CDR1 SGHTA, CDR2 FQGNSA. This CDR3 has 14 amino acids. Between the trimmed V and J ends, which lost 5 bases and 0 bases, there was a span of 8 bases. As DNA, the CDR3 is TGTGCCAGCAGCCCAGGGTACTCTGGAAACACCATATATTTT. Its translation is CASSPGYSGNTIYF. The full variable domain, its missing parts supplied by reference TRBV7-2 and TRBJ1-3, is GAGVSQSPSNKVTEKGKDVELRCDPISGHTALYWYRQSLGQGLEFLIYFQGNSAPDKSGLPSDRFSAERTGGSVSTLTIQRTQQEDSAVYLCASSPGYSGNTIYFGEGSWLTVV.

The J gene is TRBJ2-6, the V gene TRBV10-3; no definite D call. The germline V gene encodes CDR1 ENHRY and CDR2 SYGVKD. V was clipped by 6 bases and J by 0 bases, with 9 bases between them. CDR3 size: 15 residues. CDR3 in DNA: TGTGCCATCAGCCCCGACGGCTCTGGGGCCAACGTCCTGACTTTC. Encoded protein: CAISPDGSGANVLTF.

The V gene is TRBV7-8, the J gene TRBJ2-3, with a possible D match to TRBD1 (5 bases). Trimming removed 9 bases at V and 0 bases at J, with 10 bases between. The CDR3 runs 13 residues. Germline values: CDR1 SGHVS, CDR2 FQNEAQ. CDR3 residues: CASLGPSTDTQYF. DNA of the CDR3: TGTGCCAGTCTGGGGCCAAGCACAGATACGCAGTATTTT. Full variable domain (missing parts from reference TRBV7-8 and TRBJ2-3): GAGVSQSPRYKVAKRGQDVALRCDPISGHVSLFWYQQALGQGPEFLTYFQNEAQLDKSGLPSDRFFAERPEGSVSTLKIQRTQQEDSAVYLCASLGPSTDTQYFGPGTRLTVL.

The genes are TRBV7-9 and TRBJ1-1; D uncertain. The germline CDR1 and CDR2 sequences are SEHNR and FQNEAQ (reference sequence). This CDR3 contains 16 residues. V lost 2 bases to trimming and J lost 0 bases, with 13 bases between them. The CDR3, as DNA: TGTGCCAGCAGCTTATCCGGGAAGACTATGAACACTGAAGCTTTCTTT. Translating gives CASSLSGKTMNTEAFF.

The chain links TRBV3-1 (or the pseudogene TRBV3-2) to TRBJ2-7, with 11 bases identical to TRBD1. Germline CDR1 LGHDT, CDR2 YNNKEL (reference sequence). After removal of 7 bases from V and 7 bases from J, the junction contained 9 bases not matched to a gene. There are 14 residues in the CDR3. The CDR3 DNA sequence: TGTGCCAGCACCGGACAGGGGGCGCGAGATGAGCAGTACTTC. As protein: CASTGQGARDEQYF.

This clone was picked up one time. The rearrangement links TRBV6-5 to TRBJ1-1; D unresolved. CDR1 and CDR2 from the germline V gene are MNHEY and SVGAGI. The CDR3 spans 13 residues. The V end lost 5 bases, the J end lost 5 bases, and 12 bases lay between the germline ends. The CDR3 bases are TGTGCCAGCAGTCCGGAACTAGCTACTGAAGCTTTCTTT. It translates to CASSPELATEAFF.

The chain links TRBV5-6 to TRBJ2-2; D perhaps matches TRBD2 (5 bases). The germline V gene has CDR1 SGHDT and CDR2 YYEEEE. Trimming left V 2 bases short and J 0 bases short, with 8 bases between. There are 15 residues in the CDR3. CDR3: CASSFGGTNTGELFF. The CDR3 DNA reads TGTGCCAGCAGCTTTGGAGGAACGAACACCGGGGAGCTGTTTTTT.

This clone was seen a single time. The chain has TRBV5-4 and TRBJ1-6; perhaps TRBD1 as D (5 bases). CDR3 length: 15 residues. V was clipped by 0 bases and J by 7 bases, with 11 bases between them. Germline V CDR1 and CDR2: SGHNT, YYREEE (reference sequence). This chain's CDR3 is CASSLGGRWNSPLHF. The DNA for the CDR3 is TGTGCCAGCAGCTTGGGGGGCCGCTGGAATTCACCCCTCCACTTT.

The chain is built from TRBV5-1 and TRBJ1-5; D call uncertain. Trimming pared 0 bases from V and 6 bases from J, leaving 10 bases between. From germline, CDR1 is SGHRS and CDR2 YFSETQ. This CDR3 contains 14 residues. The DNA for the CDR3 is TGCGCCAGCAGCTTGGACGGGGTGGGTCAGCCCCAGCATTTT. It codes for CASSLDGVGQPQHF. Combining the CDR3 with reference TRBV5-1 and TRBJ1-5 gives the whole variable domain KAGVTQTPRYLIKTRGQQVTLSCSPISGHRSVSWYQQTPGQGLQFLFEYFSETQRNKGNFPGRFSGRQFSNSRSEMNVSTLELGDSALYLCASSLDGVGQPQHFGDGTRLSIL.

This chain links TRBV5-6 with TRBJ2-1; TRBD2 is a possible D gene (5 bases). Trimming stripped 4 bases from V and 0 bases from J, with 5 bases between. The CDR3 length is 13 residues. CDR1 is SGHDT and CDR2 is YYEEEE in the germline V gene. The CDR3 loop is CASSGLSYNEQFF. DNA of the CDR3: TGTGCCAGCAGCGGACTCTCCTACAATGAGCAGTTCTTC.

As DNA, the CDR3 is TGTGCCAGCAGCCTGGGGGCCGGTAATTCACCCCTCCACTTT. It specifies CASSLGAGNSPLHF. The chain combines TRBV4-2 with TRBJ1-6, with D possibly being TRBD1 (6 bases). Deletions cut 4 bases from V and 6 bases from J, with 10 bases between. CDR1 and CDR2 from the germline V gene are LGHNA and YNFKEQ. This CDR3 has 14 residues.

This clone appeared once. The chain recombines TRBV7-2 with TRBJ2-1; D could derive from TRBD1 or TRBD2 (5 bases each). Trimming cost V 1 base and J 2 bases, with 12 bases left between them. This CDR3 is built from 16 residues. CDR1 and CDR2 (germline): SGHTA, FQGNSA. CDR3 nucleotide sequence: TGTGCCAGCAGCTTAGGGCTGGGACGGACCTACAATGAGCAGTTCTTC. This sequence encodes CASSLGLGRTYNEQFF. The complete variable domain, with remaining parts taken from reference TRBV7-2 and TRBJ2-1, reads GAGVSQSPSNKVTEKGKDVELRCDPISGHTALYWYRQSLGQGLEFLIYFQGNSAPDKSGLPSDRFSAERTGGSVSTLTIQRTQQEDSAVYLCASSLGLGRTYNEQFFGPGTRLTVL.

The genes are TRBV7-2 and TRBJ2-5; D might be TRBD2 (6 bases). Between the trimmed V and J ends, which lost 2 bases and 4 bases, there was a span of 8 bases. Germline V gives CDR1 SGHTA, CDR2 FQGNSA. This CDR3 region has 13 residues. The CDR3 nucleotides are TGTGCCAGCAGCTTAAGACTAGGAGAGACCCAGTACTTC. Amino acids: CASSLRLGETQYF.

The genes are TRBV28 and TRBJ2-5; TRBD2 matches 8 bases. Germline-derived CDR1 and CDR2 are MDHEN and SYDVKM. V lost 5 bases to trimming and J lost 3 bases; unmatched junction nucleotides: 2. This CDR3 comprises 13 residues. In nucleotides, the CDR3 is TGTGCCAGCAGTCGGGGACTAGAAGAGACCCAGTACTTC. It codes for CASSRGLEETQYF. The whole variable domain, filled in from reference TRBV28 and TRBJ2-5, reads DVKVTQSSRYLVKRTGEKVFLECVQDMDHENMFWYRQDPGLGLRLIYFSYDVKMKEKGDIPEGYSVSREKKERFSLILESASTNQTSMYLCASSRGLEETQYFGPGTRLLVL.

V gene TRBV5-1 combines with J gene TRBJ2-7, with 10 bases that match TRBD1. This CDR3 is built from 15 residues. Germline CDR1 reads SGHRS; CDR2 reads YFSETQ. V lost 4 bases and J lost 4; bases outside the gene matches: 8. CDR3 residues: CASSHGQGVSYEQYF. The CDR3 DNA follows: TGCGCCAGCAGCCATGGACAGGGGGTTAGTTACGAGCAGTACTTC.

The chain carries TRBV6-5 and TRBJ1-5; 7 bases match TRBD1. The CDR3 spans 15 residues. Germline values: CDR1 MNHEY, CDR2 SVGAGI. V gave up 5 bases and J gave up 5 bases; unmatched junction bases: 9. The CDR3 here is CASSPRTGLDQPQHF. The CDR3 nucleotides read TGTGCCAGCAGTCCTCGGACAGGCCTGGATCAGCCCCAGCATTTT.

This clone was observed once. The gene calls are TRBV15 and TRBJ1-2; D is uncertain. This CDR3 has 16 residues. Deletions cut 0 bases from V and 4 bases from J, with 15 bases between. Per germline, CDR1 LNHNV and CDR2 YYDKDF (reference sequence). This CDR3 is CATSREGRFVGYGYTF. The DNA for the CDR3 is TGTGCCACCAGCAGAGAGGGCAGGTTCGTCGGCTATGGCTACACCTTC.

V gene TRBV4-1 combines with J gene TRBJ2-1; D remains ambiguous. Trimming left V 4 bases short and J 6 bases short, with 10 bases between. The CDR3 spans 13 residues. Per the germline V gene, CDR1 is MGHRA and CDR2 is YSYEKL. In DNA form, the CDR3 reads TGCGCCAGCAGCCTTAATGGCGCCAATGAGCAGTTCTTC. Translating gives CASSLNGANEQFF.

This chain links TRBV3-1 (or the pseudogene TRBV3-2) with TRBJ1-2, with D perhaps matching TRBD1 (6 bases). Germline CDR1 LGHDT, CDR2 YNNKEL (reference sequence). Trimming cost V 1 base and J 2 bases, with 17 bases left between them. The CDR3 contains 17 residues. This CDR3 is CASSQAQTGNANYGYTF. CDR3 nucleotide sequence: TGTGCCAGCAGCCAAGCCCAGACAGGCAACGCAAACTATGGCTACACCTTC.

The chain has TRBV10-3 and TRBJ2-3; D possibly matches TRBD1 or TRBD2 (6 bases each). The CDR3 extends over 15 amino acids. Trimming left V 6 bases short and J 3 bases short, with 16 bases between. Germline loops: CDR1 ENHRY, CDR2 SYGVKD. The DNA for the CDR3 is TGTGCCATCAGGGTCAACGGGGGCAGGACAGATACGCAGTATTTT. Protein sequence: CAIRVNGGRTDTQYF.